One sample yielded the 16 T cell receptor beta chains listed below, sequenced in a study of radiotherapy plus CTLA-4 blockade in lung cancer. Produced via immunoSEQ multiplex PCR; TCRdb's table is partial and in-frame only. The table has 40,000 to 45,000 clones, over 60% seen once. Specimen: peripheral blood, collected from a patient treated with radiotherapy plus ipilimumab. These receptors were collected from a human donor with non-small cell lung cancer whose response to radiotherapy plus ipilimumab could not be evaluated.

The V call is TRBV5-4, the J call TRBJ2-2, with TRBD2 matching over 13 bases. CDR1 is SGHNT and CDR2 is YYREEE in the germline V gene (reference sequence). This CDR3 region has 17 residues. V lost 5 bases, J lost 7 bases, and 11 bases stayed unmatched. The CDR3 loop is CASSSLAGGPRGGELFF. The DNA for the CDR3 is TGTGCCAGCAGTTCACTAGCGGGGGGGCCGAGAGGCGGGGAGCTGTTTTTT.

CDR3 DNA sequence: TGTGCCAGCAAGGTAGGGGGAGAGAACTATGGCTACACCTTC. Protein product: CASKVGGENYGYTF. The chain combines TRBV2 with TRBJ1-2, with a possible D match to TRBD1 (6 bases). V was cut by 7 bases and J by 2 bases, with 14 bases left in between. Germline-derived CDR1 and CDR2 are SNHLY and FYNNEI. This CDR3 comprises 14 residues.

The V and J genes are TRBV6-8 and TRBJ2-7; 7 nucleotides match TRBD2. The CDR3 length is 11 residues. Germline V gives CDR1 MNHGY, CDR2 SAAAGT. Germline trimming cut 6 bases from V and 6 bases from J; bases unmatched to any gene: 2. CDR3 in amino acids: CASRTGGEQYF. CDR3 nucleotide sequence: TGTGCCAGCAGGACGGGGGGCGAGCAGTACTTC.

J is TRBJ1-4 and V is TRBV15; tentative D call: TRBD1 (5 bases). V gave up 5 bases and J gave up 8 bases, with 21 bases separating them. CDR3 length: 16 residues. CDR1 LNHNV and CDR2 YYDKDF come from the germline V gene (reference sequence). The CDR3 loop is CATSEGWGIGGEKLFF. CDR3 in DNA: TGTGCCACCAGCGAGGGGTGGGGCATCGGAGGGGAAAAACTGTTTTTT.

CDR3 coding DNA: TGTGCCAGCAGCCTTCAGACAGGGGTCAATGAGCAGTTCTTC. As protein: CASSLQTGVNEQFF. The chain uses TRBV2 and TRBJ2-1; 8 positions agree with TRBD1. This CDR3 comprises 14 residues. Germline values: CDR1 SNHLY, CDR2 FYNNEI. J gave up 6 bases and V 6 bases, and 7 bases lay outside the gene matches.

This sequence joins TRBV27 and TRBJ2-7, with a possible D match to TRBD1 (6 bases). This CDR3 has 13 residues. V lost 5 bases, J lost 7 bases, and 15 bases lay in between. Per germline, CDR1 MNHEY and CDR2 SMNVEV (reference sequence). The CDR3 region has the DNA TGTGCCAGCAGTCCCGGACAGCGAGTAGAGCAGTACTTC. Translating it yields CASSPGQRVEQYF.

This clone was counted only a few times. The V gene is TRBV6-1, the J gene TRBJ2-3, with TRBD2 matching over 9 bases. The CDR3 is made up of 15 amino acids. Per germline, CDR1 MNHNS and CDR2 SASEGT. Trimming removed 2 bases from V and 10 bases from J; junction bases left unmatched: 10. CDR3 in amino acids: CASSETGTSLQAQYF. The CDR3 DNA reads TGTGCCAGCAGTGAAACCGGGACTAGCCTCCAGGCGCAGTATTTT.

The chain employs TRBV4-3 and TRBJ1-4; perhaps TRBD1 as D (5 bases). CDR3 length equals 16 residues. Looked up from germline, CDR1 is LGHNA and CDR2 is YSLEER. V dropped 0 bases and J dropped 0 bases, with 8 bases sitting between them. CDR3: CASSQERGATNEKLFF. DNA for the CDR3: TGCGCCAGCAGCCAAGAACGGGGGGCAACTAATGAAAAACTGTTTTTT.

The rearrangement links TRBV30 to TRBJ2-3, with 10 bases lining up with TRBD2. The CDR3 runs to 19 residues. Germline assignment: CDR1 GTSNPN and CDR2 SVGIG (reference sequence). J was trimmed by 0 bases and V by 0 bases; bases with no gene match: 12. CDR3 coding DNA: TGTGCCTGGAGTGTGACTAGCGGGTACCGGAAAGCTAGCACAGATACGCAGTATTTT. This translates into CAWSVTSGYRKASTDTQYF.

The chain couples TRBV5-1 to TRBJ2-3; 14 nucleotides line up with TRBD2. This CDR3 contains 19 residues. CDR1 is SGHRS, CDR2 YFSETQ, per germline. Losses at the gene ends were 6 bases for V and 4 bases for J; bases not matched to a gene: 16. CDR3 sequence: CASTYGRGTSGGRADTQYF. The CDR3 nucleotides are TGCGCCAGCACTTACGGGAGGGGGACTAGCGGGGGCCGGGCAGATACGCAGTATTTT.

This chain joins TRBV11-1 and TRBJ2-6; 7 positions agree with TRBD2. The CDR3 consists of 14 residues. Germline CDR1 is SGHAT and CDR2 is FQDESV (reference sequence). V lost 2 bases to trimming and J lost 6 bases; unmatched junction nucleotides: 1. The CDR3 nucleotides read TGTGCCAGCAGCTTACTAGCGGCGGCCAACGTCCTGACTTTC. This codes for CASSLLAAANVLTF.

The chain combines TRBV7-2 with TRBJ2-1; D may be TRBD1 (6 bases). The CDR3 runs to 14 residues. Germline values: CDR1 SGHTA, CDR2 FQGNSA. V dropped 8 bases and J dropped 2 bases, with 13 bases sitting between them. CDR3 in amino acids: CASVRGGTYNEQFF. The DNA of the CDR3 is TGTGCCAGCGTACGAGGGGGAACCTACAATGAGCAGTTCTTC. Combining the CDR3 with reference TRBV7-2 and TRBJ2-1 gives the whole variable domain GAGVSQSPSNKVTEKGKDVELRCDPISGHTALYWYRQSLGQGLEFLIYFQGNSAPDKSGLPSDRFSAERTGGSVSTLTIQRTQQEDSAVYLCASVRGGTYNEQFFGPGTRLTVL.

V and J are TRBV9 and TRBJ2-6; a weak D match, TRBD2 (7 bases). Germline V gene data show CDR1 as SGDLS and CDR2 as YYNGEE. This CDR3 has 18 residues. Trimming took off 0 bases at V and 0 bases at J, with 13 bases between the two ends. For the CDR3, the DNA is TGTGCCAGCAGCGTAGCTCCGGGGGGCTTCTCTGGGGCCAACGTCCTGACTTTC. It specifies CASSVAPGGFSGANVLTF.

CDR3 in DNA: TGCGCCAGCAGCTTGGGGGACAGGGCAGGCTATGGCTACACCTTC. Its translation is CASSLGDRAGYGYTF. The chain combines TRBV5-1 with TRBJ1-2; 9 nucleotides line up with TRBD1. Germline assignment: CDR1 SGHRS and CDR2 YFSETQ. The CDR3 is 15 residues long. The V segment lost 0 bases and the J segment 4 bases; nucleotides outside the gene matches: 4.

CDR3 region: CASSEGLLGTQYF. In DNA form, the CDR3 reads TGTGCCAGCAGCGAGGGACTCCTGGGGACCCAGTACTTC. V is TRBV9 and J is TRBJ2-5, with D tentatively TRBD2 (6 bases). The CDR3 spans 13 residues. The ends were cut back, 3 bases at V and 7 bases at J, with 13 bases in the middle. Per germline, CDR1 SGDLS and CDR2 YYNGEE.

This clone was seen once. V is TRBV29-1 and J is TRBJ2-4; tentative D call: TRBD2 (5 bases). V lost 6 bases to trimming and J lost 7 bases, with 19 bases between them. CDR1 and CDR2 from the germline V gene are SQVTM and ANQGSEA. CDR3 length equals 14 residues. In nucleotides, the CDR3 is TGCAGCGTCGGGATGACGGCGGGCGGGAACATTCAGTACTTC. This gives the protein CSVGMTAGGNIQYF.